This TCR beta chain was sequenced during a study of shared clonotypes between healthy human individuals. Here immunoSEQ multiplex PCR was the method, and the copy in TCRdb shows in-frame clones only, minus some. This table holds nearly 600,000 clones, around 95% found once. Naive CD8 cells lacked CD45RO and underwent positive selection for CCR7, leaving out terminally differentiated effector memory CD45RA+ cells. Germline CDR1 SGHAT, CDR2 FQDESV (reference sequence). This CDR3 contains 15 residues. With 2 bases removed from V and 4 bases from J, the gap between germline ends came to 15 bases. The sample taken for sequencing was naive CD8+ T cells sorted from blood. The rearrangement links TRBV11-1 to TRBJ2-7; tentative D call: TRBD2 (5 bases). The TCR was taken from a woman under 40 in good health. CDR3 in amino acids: CASSLQRSVRYEQYF. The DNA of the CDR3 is TGTGCCAGCAGCTTACAGCGGAGTGTAAGATACGAGCAGTACTTC.